The 22 T cell receptor beta chains presented below share a single source sample, sequenced in a study of T cells after yellow fever vaccination. TCRdb re-called the 5' RACE reads with MiXCR, one entry per CDR3 protein. The data contain under 300,000 distinct CDR3 sequences, around 13% of them singletons. The sample consisted of CD4+ T cells sorted from PBMCs, taken 45 days after the yellow fever booster vaccination. Receptors originate from a man between 25 and 39 years old who received the YFV17D yellow fever vaccine.

J is TRBJ1-1 and V is TRBV12-3 or TRBV12-4; no clear D. This CDR3 is 13 amino acids long. V was shortened by 5 bases and J by 6 bases, with 13 bases between the two germline ends. The CDR3 here is CASSPLFSPEAFF. The CDR3, as DNA: TGTGCCAGCAGTCCATTATTTTCCCCTGAAGCTTTCTTT.

This clonotype was recorded many times. The V and J genes are TRBV7-9 and TRBJ1-2; 9 nucleotides match TRBD1. Germline-derived CDR1 and CDR2 are SEHNR and FQNEAQ (reference sequence). The J segment lost 7 bases and the V segment lost 5 bases, leaving 5 bases of the junction unmatched. The CDR3 consists of 13 residues. In DNA form, the CDR3 reads TGTGCCAGCAGCCCGGACAGGGGTAGTGGCTACACCTTC. This codes for CASSPDRGSGYTF.

This clonotype was recorded a few times. CDR3 nucleotide sequence: TGCAGTGCTACCCTCCGGGGGGGATACGAGCAGTACTTC. Encoded protein: CSATLRGGYEQYF. This chain connects TRBV20-1 to TRBJ2-7, with TRBD2 matching 8 bases. The V gene end was trimmed by 4 bases and the J gene end by 4 bases; junction bases not matched to a gene: 6. CDR1 is DFQATT, CDR2 SNEGSKA, per germline (reference sequence). The CDR3 has 13 residues.

This clonotype was observed many times. The gene calls are TRBV6-5 and TRBJ1-4; no clear D gene. The V gene lost 2 bases and the J gene lost 5 bases, with 9 bases spanning the gap. The CDR3 runs 14 residues. Germline V CDR1 and CDR2: MNHEY, SVGAGI. In DNA form, the CDR3 reads TGTGCCAGCAGTTACAGTGTACCAAATGAAAAACTGTTTTTT. Translating gives CASSYSVPNEKLFF.

This clonotype has just a few counts. The chain uses TRBV5-1 and TRBJ1-1; 8 bases line up with TRBD1. Germline lookup yields CDR1 SGHRS and CDR2 YFSETQ. The ends lost 5 bases at V and 1 base at J; junction bases unmatched: 7. The CDR3 has 15 amino acids. CDR3 bases: TGCGCCAGCAGTCGGGATGGACAGGGGAACACTGAAGCTTTCTTT. Translating it yields CASSRDGQGNTEAFF. The whole variable domain, filled in from reference TRBV5-1 and TRBJ1-1, reads KAGVTQTPRYLIKTRGQQVTLSCSPISGHRSVSWYQQTPGQGLQFLFEYFSETQRNKGNFPGRFSGRQFSNSRSEMNVSTLELGDSALYLCASSRDGQGNTEAFFGQGTRLTVV.

This chain uses TRBV5-1 with TRBJ2-6; maybe TRBD2 (5 bases). V was trimmed by 2 bases and J by 2 bases, leaving 8 bases between them. This CDR3 has 15 amino acids. Per the germline V gene, CDR1 is SGHRS and CDR2 is YFSETQ. CDR3 DNA: TGCGCCAGCAGCTTTGACTATACTGGGGCCAACGTCCTGACTTTC. Amino acids: CASSFDYTGANVLTF. Full variable domain (outside the CDR3, taken from reference TRBV5-1 and TRBJ2-6): KAGVTQTPRYLIKTRGQQVTLSCSPISGHRSVSWYQQTPGQGLQFLFEYFSETQRNKGNFPGRFSGRQFSNSRSEMNVSTLELGDSALYLCASSFDYTGANVLTFGAGSRLTVL.

V gene TRBV10-2 combines with J gene TRBJ2-5; D not certain. The CDR3 covers 14 residues. Germline V gene sequence: CDR1 WSHSY, CDR2 SAAADI. V was pared by 7 bases and J by 2 bases, with 14 bases between. The CDR3 reads CASKSSRAQETQYF. CDR3 sequence (DNA): TGCGCCAGCAAAAGTTCTAGGGCGCAAGAGACCCAGTACTTC.

This clonotype showed up many times. V usage is TRBV5-5 and J usage is TRBJ2-7; D unclear. CDR1 is SGHKS and CDR2 is YYEKEE in the germline V gene (reference sequence). This CDR3 is 14 amino acids long. Trimming cost V 1 base and J 0 bases, with 8 bases left between them. Here the CDR3 reads CASSLSGGSYEQYF. The CDR3 nucleotides read TGTGCCAGCAGCTTGTCGGGCGGCTCCTACGAGCAGTACTTC.

This clonotype has only a few counts. The chain recombines TRBV7-3 with TRBJ2-1, with D uncertain. This CDR3 has 13 amino acids. V lost 4 bases and J lost 8, with 12 bases in between. CDR1 and CDR2 (germline): SGHTA, FQGTGA. The CDR3 DNA reads as TGTGCCAGCAGCTCAACTCGAGCCCATGAGCAGTTCTTC. It yields the protein CASSSTRAHEQFF.

This clonotype has more than one count but fewer than ten. CDR3: CASGAFTGDTGELFF. The CDR3 coding sequence is TGTGCCAGCGGAGCTTTCACAGGGGACACCGGGGAGCTGTTTTTT. The V gene is TRBV12-3 or TRBV12-4, the J gene TRBJ2-2, with 7 bases aligning to TRBD1. The CDR3 has 15 amino acids. The trim removed 8 bases at V and 3 bases at J, leaving 9 bases unmatched.

The rearrangement links TRBV5-5 to TRBJ2-1, with 7 bases fitting TRBD2. The V gene end was trimmed by 0 bases and the J gene end by 13 bases; junction bases not matched to a gene: 7. Germline V gene lookup returns CDR1 SGHKS and CDR2 YYEKEE (reference sequence). This CDR3 has 13 amino acids. CDR3 bases: TGTGCCAGCAGCTTGGCCGTGGGGACTATACAGTTCTTC. The encoded protein is CASSLAVGTIQFF.

The table lists this clonotype with many counts. The rearrangement joins TRBV6-1 to TRBJ2-5; D is unclear. V was shortened by 8 bases and J by 4 bases, with 14 bases between the two germline ends. Per the germline V gene, CDR1 is MNHNS and CDR2 is SASEGT. The length of the CDR3 is 13 residues. CDR3 in amino acids: CASSPPGVETQYF. CDR3 nucleotide sequence: TGTGCCAGCTCTCCCCCGGGTGTAGAGACCCAGTACTTC.

This clonotype was counted a few times. The rearrangement joins TRBV7-2 to TRBJ2-5; D not certain. Trimming removed 1 base from V and 1 base from J, with 13 bases in between. The germline V gene encodes CDR1 SGHTA and CDR2 FQGNSA. The CDR3 is 16 amino acids. The CDR3 DNA is TGTGCCAGCAGCTTAGGGTTGTCGAGTGTCCAAGAGACCCAGTACTTC. As protein: CASSLGLSSVQETQYF.

The table lists this clonotype with a few counts. The chain carries TRBV15 and TRBJ2-4; weak D call: TRBD1 (6 bases). The length of the CDR3 is 16 residues. Germline CDR1 is LNHNV and CDR2 is YYDKDF (reference sequence). V was pared by 0 bases and J by 5 bases, with 14 bases between. CDR3 sequence reads: CATSREIVAGENIQYF. CDR3 sequence (DNA): TGTGCCACCAGCAGAGAAATTGTGGCAGGGGAAAACATTCAGTACTTC.

This clonotype has a handful of counts. The rearrangement joins TRBV27 to TRBJ2-7; D gene uncertain. V lost 5 bases to trimming and J lost 3 bases, with 20 bases between them. The CDR3 has 16 residues. Germline loops: CDR1 MNHEY, CDR2 SMNVEV (reference sequence). CDR3 region: CASSPGVGLSGYEQYF. CDR3 sequence (DNA): TGTGCCAGCAGTCCGGGTGTTGGGCTTAGTGGCTACGAGCAGTACTTC.

This chain links TRBV6-1 with TRBJ2-6; 8 bases agree with TRBD2. V was pared by 6 bases and J by 2 bases, with 15 bases of the junction left unmatched. The CDR3 runs 19 residues. Germline values: CDR1 MNHNS, CDR2 SASEGT. Here the CDR3 DNA reads TGTGCCAGCAGGCACTTCCAGAGCGGGAGCGGCGCTGGGGCCAACGTCCTGACTTTC. Translating it yields CASRHFQSGSGAGANVLTF.

The J gene is TRBJ2-2, the V gene TRBV5-6; 9 positions agree with TRBD1. Germline V CDR1 and CDR2: SGHDT, YYEEEE. Trimming removed 2 bases from V and 2 bases from J; junction bases left unmatched: 7. CDR3 length: 17 amino acids. The CDR3 DNA sequence: TGTGCCAGCAGCTTACCGGGACAGGGTAGTAACACCGGGGAGCTGTTTTTT. It yields the protein CASSLPGQGSNTGELFF.

This sequence joins TRBV29-1 and TRBJ2-1; 8 bases match TRBD1. Looked up from germline, CDR1 is SQVTM and CDR2 is ANQGSEA. The CDR3 has 11 amino acids. V was clipped by 3 bases and J by 9 bases; unmatched bases: 1. As DNA, the CDR3 is TGCAGCGTTGACAGGGGGCGTGAGCAGTTCTTC. It specifies CSVDRGREQFF.

This clonotype has just a few counts. The gene calls are TRBV28 and TRBJ2-1; D gene unclear. This CDR3 spans 12 amino acids. The V end was cut by 3 bases, the J end by 7 bases, with 7 bases between. CDR1 MDHEN and CDR2 SYDVKM come from the germline V gene. This CDR3 is CASSFMGNEQFF. The CDR3 region has the DNA TGTGCCAGCAGTTTTATGGGGAATGAGCAGTTCTTC.

The chain uses TRBV30 and TRBJ2-7; unclear D gene. Germline lookup yields CDR1 GTSNPN and CDR2 SVGIG (reference sequence). The CDR3 is 17 residues long. With 2 bases removed from V and 4 bases from J, the gap between germline ends came to 24 bases. CDR3 DNA sequence: TGTGCCTGGAGTTCTTACACCCGGGCTTCGGTGGGGTACGAGCAGTACTTC. This codes for CAWSSYTRASVGYEQYF.

This clonotype was observed a few times. The CDR3 sequence is CASRVVPNEKLFF. The CDR3 DNA is TGCGCCAGCAGGGTGGTCCCCAATGAAAAACTGTTTTTT. This chain links TRBV5-1 with TRBJ1-4; D ambiguous. The CDR3 is 13 amino acids. Looked up from germline, CDR1 is SGHRS and CDR2 is YFSETQ. The germline V and J ends were trimmed by 5 bases and 5 bases, with 10 bases remaining between them.

The table lists this clonotype with a few counts. The chain carries TRBV27 and TRBJ2-1, with TRBD2 identical over 11 bases. V was clipped by 5 bases and J by 3 bases; unmatched bases: 6. The CDR3 is made up of 16 amino acids. Germline V lookup: CDR1 MNHEY, CDR2 SMNVEV (reference sequence). CDR3 residues: CASSTPGTSGYNEQFF. In DNA, the CDR3 is TGTGCCAGCAGTACTCCGGGGACTAGCGGCTACAATGAGCAGTTCTTC.